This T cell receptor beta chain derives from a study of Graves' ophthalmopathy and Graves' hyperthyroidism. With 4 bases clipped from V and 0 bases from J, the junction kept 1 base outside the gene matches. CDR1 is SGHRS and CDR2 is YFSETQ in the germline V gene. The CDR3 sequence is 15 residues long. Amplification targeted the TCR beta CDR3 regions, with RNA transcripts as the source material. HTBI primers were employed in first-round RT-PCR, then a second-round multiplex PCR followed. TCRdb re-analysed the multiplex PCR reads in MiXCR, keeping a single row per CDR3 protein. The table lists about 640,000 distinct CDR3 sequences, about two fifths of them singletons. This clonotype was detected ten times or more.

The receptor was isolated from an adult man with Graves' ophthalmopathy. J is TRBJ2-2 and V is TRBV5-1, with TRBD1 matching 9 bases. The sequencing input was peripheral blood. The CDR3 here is CASSRDRANTGELFF. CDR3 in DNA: TGCGCCAGCAGCAGGGACAGGGCGAACACCGGGGAGCTGTTTTTT.